What follows describes a single TCR beta chain. The antigen is undetermined. These data originate in a study of cytomegalovirus exposure and HLA in healthy donors. Findings and limits, study-wide: The records held CMV serostatus as the only immune exposure information. In a later analysis, HLA-associated TCR beta chains were more clonally expanded than equally common others. The classifier reportedly diagnosed cytomegalovirus status with high sensitivity and specificity.

The CDR3 has 15 amino acids. The germline CDR1 and CDR2 sequences are SGHNT and YENEEA. V shed 5 bases, J shed 1 base, and the junction held 7 bases outside the gene matches. With 60 Vbeta and 13 Jbeta primers, the PCR was carried out. The assay was immunoSEQ multiplex PCR, and TCRdb's table has in-frame clones only and misses some. The table includes over 150,000 clones, approximately 80% detected once. V and J are TRBV11-3 and TRBJ2-5; 7 positions agree with TRBD1. Sequencing was carried out using PBMCs. The clonotype comes from a woman aged 40 to 50 in good health and CMV-seropositive. This CDR3 is CASSPPTGIQETQYF. The CDR3 nucleotides read TGTGCCAGCAGCCCACCGACAGGGATCCAAGAGACCCAGTACTTC. Combining the CDR3 with reference TRBV11-3 and TRBJ2-5 gives the whole variable domain EAGVVQSPRYKIIEKKQPVAFWCNPISGHNTLYWYLQNLGQGPELLIRYENEEAVDDSQLPKDRFSAERLKGVDSTLKIQPAELGDSAVYLCASSPPTGIQETQYFGPGTRLLVL.